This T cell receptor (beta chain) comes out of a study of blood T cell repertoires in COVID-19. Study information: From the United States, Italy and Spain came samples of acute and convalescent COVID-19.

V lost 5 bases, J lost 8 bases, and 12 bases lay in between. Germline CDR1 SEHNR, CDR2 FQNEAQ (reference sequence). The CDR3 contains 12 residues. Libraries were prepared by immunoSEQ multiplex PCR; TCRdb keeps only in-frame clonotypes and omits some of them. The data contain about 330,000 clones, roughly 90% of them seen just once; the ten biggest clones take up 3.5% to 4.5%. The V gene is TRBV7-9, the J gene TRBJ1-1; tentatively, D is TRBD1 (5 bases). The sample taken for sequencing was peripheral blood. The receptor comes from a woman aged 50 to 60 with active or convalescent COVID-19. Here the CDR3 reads CASSLGGVEAFF. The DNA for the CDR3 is TGTGCCAGCAGCCTTGGGGGGGTCGAAGCTTTCTTT. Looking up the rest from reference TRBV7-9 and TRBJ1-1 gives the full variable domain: DTGVSQNPRHKITKRGQNVTFRCDPISEHNRLYWYRQTLGQGPEFLTYFQNEAQLEKSRLLSDRFSAERPKGSFSTLEIQRTEQGDSAMYLCASSLGGVEAFFGQGTRLTVV.